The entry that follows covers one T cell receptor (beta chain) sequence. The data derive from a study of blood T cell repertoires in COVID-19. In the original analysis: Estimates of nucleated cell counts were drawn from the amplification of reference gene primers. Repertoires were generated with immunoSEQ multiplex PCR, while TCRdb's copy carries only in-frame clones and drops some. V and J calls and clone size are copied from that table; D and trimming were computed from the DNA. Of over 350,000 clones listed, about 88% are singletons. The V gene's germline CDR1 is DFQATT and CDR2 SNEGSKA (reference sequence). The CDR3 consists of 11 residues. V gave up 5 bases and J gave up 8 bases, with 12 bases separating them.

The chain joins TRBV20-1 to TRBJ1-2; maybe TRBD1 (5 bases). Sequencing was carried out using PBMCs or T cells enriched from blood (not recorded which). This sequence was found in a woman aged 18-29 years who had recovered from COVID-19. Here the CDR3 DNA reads TGCAGTGCTGCAGCGGGGGTCGGCTACACCTTC. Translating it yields CSAAAGVGYTF.